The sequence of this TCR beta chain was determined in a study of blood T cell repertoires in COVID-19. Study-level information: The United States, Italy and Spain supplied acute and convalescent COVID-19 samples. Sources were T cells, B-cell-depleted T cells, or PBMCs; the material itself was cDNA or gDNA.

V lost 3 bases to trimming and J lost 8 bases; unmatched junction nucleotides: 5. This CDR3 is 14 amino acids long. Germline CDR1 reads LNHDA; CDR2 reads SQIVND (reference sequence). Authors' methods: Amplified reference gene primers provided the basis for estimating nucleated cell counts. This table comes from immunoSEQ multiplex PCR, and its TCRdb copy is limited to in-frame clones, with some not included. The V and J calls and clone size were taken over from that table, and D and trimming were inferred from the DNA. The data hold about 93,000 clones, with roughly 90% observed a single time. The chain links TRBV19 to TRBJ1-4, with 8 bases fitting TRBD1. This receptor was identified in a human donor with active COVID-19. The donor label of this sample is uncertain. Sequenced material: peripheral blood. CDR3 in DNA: TGTGCCAGTAGTATCTACAGGGGGAACGAAAAACTGTTTTTT. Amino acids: CASSIYRGNEKLFF.